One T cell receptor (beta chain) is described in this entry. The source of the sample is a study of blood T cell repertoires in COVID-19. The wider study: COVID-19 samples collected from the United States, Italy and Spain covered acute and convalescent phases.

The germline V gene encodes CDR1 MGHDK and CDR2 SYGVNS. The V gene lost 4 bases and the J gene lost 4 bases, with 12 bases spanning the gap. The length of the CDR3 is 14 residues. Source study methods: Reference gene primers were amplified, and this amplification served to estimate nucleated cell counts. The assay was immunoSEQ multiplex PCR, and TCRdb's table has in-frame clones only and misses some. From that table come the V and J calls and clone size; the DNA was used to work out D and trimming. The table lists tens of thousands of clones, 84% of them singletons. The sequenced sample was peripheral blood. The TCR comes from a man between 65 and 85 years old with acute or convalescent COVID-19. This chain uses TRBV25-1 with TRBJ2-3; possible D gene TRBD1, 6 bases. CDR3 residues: CASSGEGVADTQYF. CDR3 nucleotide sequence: TGTGCCAGCAGTGGCGAGGGGGTTGCAGATACGCAGTATTTT.